This T cell receptor (beta chain) was sequenced in a study of OX40 agonist ivuxolimab in advanced cancers. Study-wide points: There was clonal expansion of CD4+ and CD8+ blood T cells by week 6 at 0.1 to 3.0 mg/kg. Among the nonresponders, some also had low normalized T-cell clonal expansion.

Deletions cut 4 bases from V and 7 bases from J, with 10 bases between. CDR1 and CDR2 (germline): WSHSY, SAAADI. The CDR3 is 13 residues long. Remarks on this clone: Its antigen is unidentified.

Assay used: immunoSEQ multiplex PCR; TCRdb lists only in-frame clones, some missing. This sample has over 55,000 clones, with 80% to 85% found just once. The sample in question was CD4+ or CD8+ T cells sorted from blood, obtained in a trial of the OX40 agonist ivuxolimab. This clonotype was sampled from an adult with an advanced solid tumor such as melanoma, head and neck, liver or kidney cancer. The J gene is TRBJ2-2, the V gene TRBV10-2; a possible D gene is TRBD2 (7 bases). CDR3: CASSAGEGGELFF. CDR3 in DNA: TGCGCCAGCAGTGCAGGGGAGGGCGGGGAGCTGTTTTTT.